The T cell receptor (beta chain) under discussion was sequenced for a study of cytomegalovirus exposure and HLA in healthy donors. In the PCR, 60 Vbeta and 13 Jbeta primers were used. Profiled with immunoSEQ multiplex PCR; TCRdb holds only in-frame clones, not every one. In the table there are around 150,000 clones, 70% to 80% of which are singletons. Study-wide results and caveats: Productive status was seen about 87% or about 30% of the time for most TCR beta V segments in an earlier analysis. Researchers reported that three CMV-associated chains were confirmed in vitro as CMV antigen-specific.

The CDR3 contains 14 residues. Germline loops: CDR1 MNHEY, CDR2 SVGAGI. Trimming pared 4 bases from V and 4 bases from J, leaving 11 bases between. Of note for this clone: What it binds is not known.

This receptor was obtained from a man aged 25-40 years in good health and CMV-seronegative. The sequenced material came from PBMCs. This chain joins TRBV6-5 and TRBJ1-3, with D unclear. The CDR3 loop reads CASSSSLSGNTIYF. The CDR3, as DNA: TGTGCCAGCAGTTCCTCATTATCGGGAAACACCATATATTTT.